The next 11 T cell receptor beta chains were all read from a single sample in a study of blood T cell repertoires in COVID-19. Profiling relied on immunoSEQ multiplex PCR, and the TCRdb table lists in-frame clones only, not all of them. The table has approximately 200,000 clones, about 86% seen once. The sequenced material came from PBMCs or T cells enriched from blood (not recorded which). The origin of the receptors is a man aged 40-49 years who had recovered from COVID-19.

The V call is TRBV7-2, the J call TRBJ2-3; TRBD1 matches 9 bases. The trim removed 2 bases at V and 6 bases at J, leaving 9 bases unmatched. Per the germline V gene, CDR1 is SGHTA and CDR2 is FQGNSA. This CDR3 contains 16 residues. The CDR3 DNA is TGTGCCAGCAGCTTAAGGACCGGGACAGGGCGGGATACGCAGTATTTT. Translating gives CASSLRTGTGRDTQYF.

This clone was detected only a few times. The V call is TRBV4-2, the J call TRBJ2-2; TRBD1 matches at 9 bases. The ends lost 3 bases at V and 3 bases at J; junction bases unmatched: 5. The CDR3 contains 16 residues. Germline V gene data show CDR1 as LGHNA and CDR2 as YNFKEQ. CDR3 in amino acids: CASSQEGQGYTGELFF. In nucleotides, the CDR3 is TGTGCCAGCAGCCAGGAGGGACAGGGTTACACCGGGGAGCTGTTTTTT.

The chain recombines TRBV4-2 with TRBJ1-1; a possible D gene is TRBD1 (5 bases). The CDR3 covers 14 residues. CDR1 is LGHNA and CDR2 is YNFKEQ in the germline V gene. V gave up 4 bases and J gave up 1 base, with 10 bases separating them. The CDR3 sequence is CASSRSGTNTEAFF. The CDR3 region has the DNA TGTGCCAGCAGCCGAAGCGGGACGAACACTGAAGCTTTCTTT.

This clone occurred a few times. The gene calls are TRBV11-2 and TRBJ1-2, with D possibly matching TRBD1 (6 bases). Trimming cost V 2 bases and J 7 bases, with 17 bases left between them. This CDR3 is 15 amino acids long. CDR1 and CDR2 (germline): SGHAT, FQNNGV. In DNA form, the CDR3 reads TGTGCCAGCAGCTTACAGGGAGGGGGACATCTTGGCTACACCTTC. Translating it yields CASSLQGGGHLGYTF.

This chain links TRBV6-2 or TRBV6-3 with TRBJ2-5, with D perhaps TRBD2 (6 bases). The CDR3 has 15 residues. V was pared by 2 bases and J by 0 bases, with 10 bases between. Germline values: CDR1 MNHEY, CDR2 SVGEGT. The CDR3 loop is CASSYVRDYQETQYF. As DNA, the CDR3 is TGTGCCAGCAGTTACGTCCGGGACTACCAAGAGACCCAGTACTTC.

This chain connects TRBV4-2 to TRBJ2-1, with 14 bases that match TRBD2. With V trimmed by 4 bases and J by 7 bases, 15 bases remained unmatched. The CDR3 is made up of 19 amino acids. CDR1 LGHNA and CDR2 YNFKEQ come from the germline V gene. Here the CDR3 DNA reads TGTGCCAGCAGCCCGCTGACTAGCGGGGGGGCCGGCTCGGGAAATGAGCAGTTCTTC. It yields the protein CASSPLTSGGAGSGNEQFF.

Written as DNA, the CDR3 is TGTGCCAGCAGCCGCCAGCGAGGGGGAGAGACCCAGTACTTC. Translation: CASSRQRGGETQYF. This chain uses TRBV5-5 with TRBJ2-5, with D maybe TRBD1 (6 bases). The V end was cut by 4 bases, the J end by 4 bases, with 14 bases between. The CDR3 extends over 14 amino acids. The germline CDR1 and CDR2 sequences are SGHKS and YYEKEE (reference sequence).

The chain uses TRBV5-4 and TRBJ1-2; 7 bases line up with TRBD1. The CDR3 is made up of 14 amino acids. Germline V gives CDR1 SGHNT, CDR2 YYREEE (reference sequence). With V trimmed by 2 bases and J by 7 bases, 8 bases remained unmatched. In DNA, the CDR3 is TGTGCCAGCAGCTTTAGGGGGCCGGGCGGTGGCTACACCTTC. This encodes CASSFRGPGGGYTF. Based on the CDR3 plus reference TRBV5-4 and TRBJ1-2, the full variable domain is ETGVTQSPTHLIKTRGQQVTLRCSSQSGHNTVSWYQQALGQGPQFIFQYYREEENGRGNFPPRFSGLQFPNYSSELNVNALELDDSALYLCASSFRGPGGGYTFGSGTRLTVV.

The J gene is TRBJ2-7, the V gene TRBV5-1; TRBD1 matches 7 bases. The CDR3 runs 14 residues. The V and J ends lost 7 bases and 5 bases, in that order; junction bases with no gene match: 12. From germline, CDR1 is SGHRS and CDR2 YFSETQ. Written as DNA, the CDR3 is TGCGCCAGCCGATTCGGACAGGCATTGAACGAGCAGTACTTC. Protein: CASRFGQALNEQYF.

The rearrangement joins TRBV15 to TRBJ2-7; TRBD1 aligns across 8 bases. Germline CDR1 reads LNHNV; CDR2 reads YYDKDF (reference sequence). The CDR3 is 16 amino acids. The junction had 10 bases not matched to a gene; V was cut back by 3 bases and J by 3 bases. The CDR3 bases are TGTGCCACCAGCAGGGAAGGACAGGGCACCTTCTACGAGCAGTACTTC. Protein product: CATSREGQGTFYEQYF.

The rearrangement uses TRBV15 and TRBJ1-2; D may be TRBD1 (5 bases). Trimming cost V 5 bases and J 2 bases, with 15 bases left between them. The length of the CDR3 is 15 residues. In germline, CDR1 is LNHNV, CDR2 YYDKDF (reference sequence). This CDR3 is CATSQGQNLNYGYTF. CDR3 nucleotides: TGTGCCACCAGCCAAGGACAAAACTTAAACTATGGCTACACCTTC.